The subject of this entry is one T cell receptor (beta chain). The data are from a study of blood T cell repertoires in COVID-19. Study-wide background: The cDNA or gDNA used as material had been derived from T cells, B-cell-depleted T cells, or PBMCs.

The protocol was immunoSEQ multiplex PCR, while the TCRdb copy is restricted to in-frame clones and leaves out a portion. The table lists about 57,000 clones, 87% of them singletons, with under 25% in the top ten. Trimming took 8 bases from V and 1 from J, leaving 14 bases between them. This CDR3 contains 14 residues. Germline V lookup: CDR1 LNHDA, CDR2 SQIVND (reference sequence). Seattle cases were enrolled at active infection and followed longitudinally. Sequencing input: peripheral blood. The chain uses TRBV19 and TRBJ1-2, with D maybe TRBD1 (6 bases). The origin of this receptor is an elderly woman with COVID-19, enrolled during active disease. This CDR3 reads CASSPADSNYGYTF. CDR3 nucleotides: TGTGCCAGTTCGCCGGCGGACAGTAACTATGGCTACACCTTC.